This T cell receptor (beta chain) was sequenced for a study of beta chain features in type 1 diabetes. Findings and caveats of the study: Among patients with Type 1 diabetes, TCRB CDR3s were moderately but significantly shorter in every one of the four CD4+ subsets.

The study reverse transcribed the entire isolated RNA, so it sequenced expressed TCRB transcripts. This table comes from immunoSEQ multiplex PCR, and its TCRdb copy is limited to in-frame clones, with some not included. The sample contains under 300,000 clones, about 26% of which appear only once. V lost 2 bases and J lost 1; bases outside the gene matches: 7. The CDR3 totals 16 residues. CDR1 is MGHDK, CDR2 SYGVNS, per germline. Note on this clone: What it binds is not known.

This clonotype was obtained from a young man in good health. Sequenced material: central memory CD4+ T cells from blood. This chain connects TRBV25-1 to TRBJ2-5; TRBD2 aligns across 7 bases. For the CDR3, the DNA is TGTGCCAGCAGTGAAGGAATAGCGGGCATCCAAGAGACCCAGTACTTC. It codes for CASSEGIAGIQETQYF.